This T cell receptor (beta chain) originates from a study of molecular identifiers for immune sequencing clone quantification. Overall study: In the replicates, RNA derived from around 20,000 or 99,000 naive CD8 cells was divided into five parts, and four were sequenced.

CDR3 length: 14 amino acids. Trimming took off 6 bases at V and 8 bases at J, with 16 bases between the two ends. Germline-derived CDR1 and CDR2 are MNHEY and SMNVEV (reference sequence). Via MiXCR, TCRdb re-called the PCR reads, giving one row per CDR3 protein. The repertoire holds more than 450,000 distinct CDR3 sequences, roughly 23% seen once, with around 0.84% in the top ten. This receptor was identified in a human donor in good health. Some libraries in this study had Jurkat cell RNA spiked in. The specimen sequenced was naive CD8+ T cells from blood, with Jurkat cell RNA spiked in. Subset denoted: FACS-sorted CD8+CD4-CCR7+CD45RA+ naive T cells. The chain carries TRBV27 and TRBJ1-4, with D perhaps TRBD1 (5 bases). CDR3 region: CASSLAGNREKLFF. As DNA, the CDR3 is TGTGCCAGCAGCCTAGCAGGGAATAGGGAAAAACTGTTTTTT.